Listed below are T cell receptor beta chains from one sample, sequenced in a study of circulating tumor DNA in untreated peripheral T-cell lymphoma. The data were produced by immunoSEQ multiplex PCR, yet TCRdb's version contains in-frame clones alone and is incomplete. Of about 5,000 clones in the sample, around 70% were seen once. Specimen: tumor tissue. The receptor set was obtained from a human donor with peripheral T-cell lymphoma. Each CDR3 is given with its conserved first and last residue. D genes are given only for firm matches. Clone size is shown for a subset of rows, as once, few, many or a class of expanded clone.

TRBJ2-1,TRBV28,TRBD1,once,TGTGCCAGCAGTTCCGGGACAGGGGTTACCTATGAGCAGTTCTTC,CASSSGTGVTYEQFF
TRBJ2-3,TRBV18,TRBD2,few,TGTGCCAGCTCACCACCCTGGCGGGGGTCCACAGATACGCAGTATTTT,CASSPPWRGSTDTQYF
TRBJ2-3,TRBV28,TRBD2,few,TGTGCCAGCAGTGAGCGGGAGTCGGGCACAGATACGCAGTATTTT,CASSERESGTDTQYF
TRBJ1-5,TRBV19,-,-,TGTGCCAGTAGCCGTTTAGATCAGCCCCAGCATTTT,CASSRLDQPQHF
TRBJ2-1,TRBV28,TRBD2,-,TGTGCCAGCAGTTTAATGGGGAAGGGACTAGCCGCCTACAATGAGCAGTTCTTC,CASSLMGKGLAAYNEQFF
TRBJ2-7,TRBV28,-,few,TGTGCCAGCAGTTTAGGGGGTGGCACTTGGGAGCAGTACTTC,CASSLGGGTWEQYF
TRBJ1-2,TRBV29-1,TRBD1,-,TGCAGCGGGTCCGACAGGGCAAACTATGGCTACACCTTC,CSGSDRANYGYTF
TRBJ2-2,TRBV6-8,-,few,TGTGCCAGCAGCTCGGACGGGGACACCGGGGAGCTGTTTTTT,CASSSDGDTGELFF
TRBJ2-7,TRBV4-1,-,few,TGCGCCAGCAGCCAAGATTCAACTAACGTCTACGAGCAGTACTTC,CASSQDSTNVYEQYF
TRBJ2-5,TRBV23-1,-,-,TGCGCCAGCAGCCAAGATATCATATCGGCACAAGAGACCCAGTACTTC,CASSQDIISAQETQYF
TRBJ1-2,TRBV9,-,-,TGTGCCAGCAGCGTCTCCACTAACTATGGCTACACCTTC,CASSVSTNYGYTF
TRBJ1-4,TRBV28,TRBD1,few,TGTGCCAGCAGTTTAATGGAGGGGGCGAGTGAAAAACTGTTTTTT,CASSLMEGASEKLFF
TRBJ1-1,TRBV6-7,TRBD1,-,TGTGCCTGCTCAGGGGGGCTGAACACTGAAGCTTTCTTT,CACSGGLNTEAFF
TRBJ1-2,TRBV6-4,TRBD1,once,TGTGCCAGCAGTTACTCAGGACAGGACTATGGCTACACCTTC,CASSYSGQDYGYTF
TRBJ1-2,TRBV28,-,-,TGTGCCAGCAGCTCCCCAGGCAAGTCGTACTACTATGGCTACACCTTC,CASSSPGKSYYYGYTF
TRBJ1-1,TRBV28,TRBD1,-,TGTGCCAGTAAAAAGACAGGGGCCCCTGAAGCTTTCTTT,CASKKTGAPEAFF
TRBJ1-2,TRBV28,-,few,TGTGCCAGCAGTTTAGGGATCACCGTCTATGGCTACACCTTC,CASSLGITVYGYTF
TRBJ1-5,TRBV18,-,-,TGTGCCAGCTCACTGACAGATAGCAATCAGCCCCAGCATTTT,CASSLTDSNQPQHF
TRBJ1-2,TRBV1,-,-,TGCGCCAGCAGCCTAGATCAGACAGGGGCTAACTATGGCTACACCTTC,CASSLDQTGANYGYTF
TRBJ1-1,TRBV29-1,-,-,TGCAGCGTTGCTCGGGGGGCAGGGATGAACACTGAAGCTTTCTTT,CSVARGAGMNTEAFF
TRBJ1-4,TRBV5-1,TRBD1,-,TGCGCCAGCAGCTTCCAGGGGGTGTCTAATGAAAAACTGTTTTTT,CASSFQGVSNEKLFF
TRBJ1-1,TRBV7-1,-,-,TGTGCCAGCAGCTTGAGTTGGTCTATGAACACTGAAGCTTTCTTT,CASSLSWSMNTEAFF
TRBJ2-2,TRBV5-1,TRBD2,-,TGCGCCAGCCGTTTCATAGCGGGAGCCACCGGGGAGCTGTTTTTT,CASRFIAGATGELFF
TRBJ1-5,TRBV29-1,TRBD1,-,TGCAGCGTTGGGACAGGGGGGCCTTATAGCAATCAGCCCCAGCATTTT,CSVGTGGPYSNQPQHF
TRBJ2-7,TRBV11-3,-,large,TGTGCCAGCAGCGCAAAGGACAGATTCTACGAGCAGTACTTC,CASSAKDRFYEQYF
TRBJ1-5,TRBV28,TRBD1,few,TGTGCCAGCAGTTCCCAGACAGGGTCGCTTAGGTCCCGCCCCAATCAGCCCCAGCATTTT,CASSSQTGSLRSRPNQPQHF